This T cell receptor beta chain was recorded in a study of molecular identifiers for immune sequencing clone quantification (dated by TCRdb to the late 2010s). Broadly, across the study: For a replicate experiment, RNA from around 18,000 or 91,000 naive CD8 T cells was divided into five aliquots, and four of the five aliquots were sequenced. This methods study used CD8 T cells to benchmark TCR RNA copy counting and molecular-identifier clustering-based TCR repertoire sequencing (MIDCIRS). The full study reports these points: The naive libraries included spiked-in Jurkat TCR RNA (about 9 copies' worth), and this Jurkat TCR RNA is not part of the donor repertoire. Spiked-in Jurkat TCR RNA equivalent to a single cell was reported to be detectable even among more than 900,000 naive CD8 T cells. When barcode sub-clustering was not used, chimeric consensus sequences inflated TCR diversity, with chimeras reaching as high as 47%. Clones above 20 RNA copies held over 99% of molecules in CMV-specific effector cells but under 1% in naive cells. Highly expanded clone sizes could be underestimated because identical TCR molecules may share a barcode. Modeling estimated 2.5 to 3.5 recovered TCR RNA copies per cell, compared with about ten by digital PCR, which implies about 30% capture efficiency.

The CDR3 starts with the cysteine, ends with the phenylalanine, and has 15 residues. Kept here is only the CDR3 DNA, which spans 45 bases and is read in frame from base 1. Here V drops 7 bases and J drops 0 bases, and the junction holds 5 bases not matched to any gene. The germline V gene (reference sequence) provides CDR1 LNHDA and CDR2 SQIVND. For this clonotype: Its antigen remains undetermined. Base qualities are not recorded, but no much larger clone differs from it by a single base.

Library preparation used PCR. Sequencer: NextSeq 500. Bulk TCR libraries were made following a previously described method, with the TCR primers given in Table S5. Purification of total RNA was performed with the Qiagen AllPrep DNA/RNA kit. Reads from multiple sequencing runs of the same library were pooled before analysis. As for the original processing: Reads were retained only if their TCR constant sequence matched exactly, and those retained reads were trimmed to 150 nt and grouped according to their 12-nt molecular barcodes. Reads in each barcode group were sub-clustered using a 15% Levenshtein threshold, and a quality-weighted consensus sequence was built for each RNA molecule. Non-functional sequences were discarded, and so were lower-count sequences lying one edit away from another sequence. Barcode sub-clusters with fewer than 20% of the maximum read count were removed, based on fitting two negative binomial distributions. TCRdb's own reprocessing of the public reads used fastp at Q25 and MiXCR and kept productive beta chains. One record per CDR3 amino acid sequence lists the most common genes and DNA. The V and J calls here are based on TCRdb, not the publication. The sample profile shows more than 450,000 distinct CDR3 sequences; around 25% of them were found once. The ten largest clones take up roughly 0.79% of the sample.

Libraries of naive CD8 T cells were built from around 20,000 to 1,000,000 sorted cells, with 10%, 30% or 50% of the purified RNA used. On a BD FACSAria II, naive CD8 T cells were FACS-sorted as CD8+CD4-CCR7+CD45RA+ and collected into RLT Plus buffer. Detection sensitivity was tested by spiking Jurkat RNA equal to roughly ten TCR copies' worth into samples containing 20,000-1,000,000 naive CD8 T cells. CD8 T cells were enriched using RosetteSep CD8+ T Cell Enrichment Cocktail and Ficoll-Paque, and the enriched cells then underwent ACK red cell lysis. Sequencing input: naive CD8+ T cells from blood, with Jurkat cell RNA spiked in. The cell subset or site label on this specimen signifies: FACS-sorted CD8+CD4-CCR7+CD45RA+ naive T cells. The chain is made from TRBV19 and TRBJ1-4, and 7 junctional nucleotides match TRBD1. The receptor comes from a human donor in good health. Some libraries in this study had Jurkat cell RNA spiked in. At the DNA level, the sequence is TGTGCCAGTACAGGGGACAGAACAACTAATGAAAAACTGTTTTTT. It codes for CASTGDRTTNEKLFF. Here the CDR3 is joined to the reference TRBV19 and TRBJ1-4 genes, and the full variable domain is: DGGITQSPKYLFRKEGQNVTLSCEQNLNHDAMYWYRQDPGQGLRLIYYSQIVNDFQKGDIAEGYSVSREKKESFPLTVTSAQKNPTAFYLCASTGDRTTNEKLFFGSGTQLSVL.